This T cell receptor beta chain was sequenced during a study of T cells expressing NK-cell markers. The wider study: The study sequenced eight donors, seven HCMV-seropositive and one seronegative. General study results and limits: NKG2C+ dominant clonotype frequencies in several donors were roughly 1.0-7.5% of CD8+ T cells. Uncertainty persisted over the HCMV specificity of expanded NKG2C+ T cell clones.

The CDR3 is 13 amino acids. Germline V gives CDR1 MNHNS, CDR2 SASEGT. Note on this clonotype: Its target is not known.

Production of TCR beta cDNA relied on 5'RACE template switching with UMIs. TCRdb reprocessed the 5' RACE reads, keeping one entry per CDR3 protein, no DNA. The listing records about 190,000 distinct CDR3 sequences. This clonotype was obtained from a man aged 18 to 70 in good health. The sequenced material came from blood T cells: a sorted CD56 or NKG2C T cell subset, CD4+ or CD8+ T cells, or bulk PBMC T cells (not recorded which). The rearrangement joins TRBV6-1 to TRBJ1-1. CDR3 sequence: CASKVGMNTEAFF.